These 30 T cell receptor beta chains were all obtained from the same sample, sequenced in a study of long-term antiretroviral therapy in people with HIV. Sequencing relied on immunoSEQ assay v3.0, run at survey level. The repertoire was sequenced with immunoSEQ multiplex PCR; TCRdb's copy has only in-frame clones and lacks some. This sample yields more than 15,000 clones, of which 78% are seen a single time; 6.5% to 10% belongs to the top ten. The sequenced sample was unsorted PBMCs, obtained at the start of antiretroviral therapy, before treatment. Receptors were obtained from a woman aged 40-49 years with HIV.

V usage is TRBV13 and J usage is TRBJ1-2; D not certain. Trimming shortened V by 4 bases and J by 3 bases, and 12 bases separated the two germline ends. CDR1 and CDR2 (germline): PRHDT, FYEKMQ (reference sequence). The CDR3 runs to 14 residues. The chain's CDR3 is CASSSRTAYYGYTF. For the CDR3, the DNA is TGTGCCAGCAGCTCTCGGACGGCCTACTATGGCTACACCTTC.

This clone was found once. The V and J genes are TRBV5-1 and TRBJ2-3; perhaps TRBD2 as D (7 bases). Germline V gene sequence: CDR1 SGHRS, CDR2 YFSETQ. There are 15 residues in the CDR3. The V end lost 4 bases, the J end lost 0 bases, and 12 bases lay between the germline ends. The CDR3 sequence: CASSRGGPSTDTQYF. CDR3 sequence (DNA): TGCGCCAGCAGCCGCGGGGGCCCGAGCACAGATACGCAGTATTTT.

V is TRBV4-1 and J is TRBJ2-7; TRBD1 matches at 9 bases. Germline V gives CDR1 MGHRA, CDR2 YSYEKL. V lost 0 bases and J lost 3; bases outside the gene matches: 3. The CDR3 spans 15 residues. CDR3 bases: TGCGCCAGCAGCCAAGAAGAGACAGGGGGCTACGAGCAGTACTTC. It encodes CASSQEETGGYEQYF.

This clone was counted between two and nine times. The chain is built from TRBV9 and TRBJ1-1; the match to TRBD1 covers 10 bases. The junction had 9 bases not matched to a gene; V was cut back by 6 bases and J by 4 bases. The CDR3 totals 15 residues. CDR1 and CDR2 (germline): SGDLS, YYNGEE. CDR3 region: CASNGQGDFGTEAFF. The DNA for the CDR3 is TGTGCCAGCAATGGACAGGGGGATTTTGGCACTGAAGCTTTCTTT.

This clone has a single count. The chain is built from TRBV30 and TRBJ1-5; tentatively, D is TRBD1 (6 bases). From germline, CDR1 is GTSNPN and CDR2 SVGIG (reference sequence). The CDR3 covers 17 residues. Between the trimmed V and J ends, which lost 1 base and 0 bases, there was a span of 16 bases. CDR3 nucleotide sequence: TGTGCCTGGAGTGGGGGTCGACAGGCGATTAGCAATCAGCCCCAGCATTTT. It translates to CAWSGGRQAISNQPQHF. Drawing the rest from reference TRBV30 and TRBJ1-5, the complete variable domain is SQTIHQWPATLVQPVGSPLSLECTVEGTSNPNLYWYRQAAGRGLQLLFYSVGIGQISSEVPQNLSASRPQDRQFILSSKKLLLSDSGFYLCAWSGGRQAISNQPQHFGDGTRLSIL.

This chain connects TRBV5-4 to TRBJ2-5; TRBD1 agrees at 9 bases. The J segment lost 4 bases and the V segment lost 3 bases, leaving 4 bases of the junction unmatched. The CDR3 consists of 14 residues. Germline V lookup: CDR1 SGHNT, CDR2 YYREEE (reference sequence). The CDR3 coding sequence is TGTGCCAGCAGCTGGGGGACAGGGCCAGAGACCCAGTACTTC. Translation: CASSWGTGPETQYF.

This clone occurred once. V usage is TRBV6-1 and J usage is TRBJ2-5; tentative D call: TRBD1 (6 bases). The V gene lost 7 bases and the J gene lost 5 bases, with 14 bases spanning the gap. CDR1 MNHNS and CDR2 SASEGT come from the germline V gene. CDR3 length: 13 amino acids. The CDR3 spells CASIRWDTETQYF. The CDR3 DNA sequence: TGTGCCAGCATCCGATGGGACACGGAGACCCAGTACTTC.

The chain joins TRBV21-1 to TRBJ1-2; the table's D call of TRBD1 was not tested on the DNA. TRBV21-1 is an annotated pseudogene. This CDR3 has 15 residues. CDR3 region: CASSSRQETYYGYTF. The CDR3, as DNA: TGTGCCAGCAGCAGCCGACAGGAGACCTACTATGGCTACACCTTC.

The chain joins TRBV7-2 to TRBJ1-2; perhaps TRBD1 as D (5 bases). CDR1 and CDR2 from the germline V gene are SGHTA and FQGNSA. Trimming took off 3 bases at V and 7 bases at J, with 18 bases between the two ends. The CDR3 spans 15 residues. The CDR3: CASSFEGRYSSGYTF. The CDR3 DNA sequence: TGTGCCAGCAGCTTCGAGGGGCGTTACTCATCTGGCTACACCTTC.

The chain has TRBV7-9 and TRBJ2-2; D possibly corresponds to TRBD1 (5 bases). V was clipped by 1 base and J by 7 bases, with 10 bases between them. Germline CDR1 and CDR2: SEHNR and FQNEAQ (reference sequence). The CDR3 consists of 14 residues. The CDR3 coding sequence is TGTGCCAGCAGCTTAGAGGGGATCGGCGGGGAGCTGTTTTTT. This codes for CASSLEGIGGELFF.

This rearrangement joins TRBV15 to TRBJ1-2; 8 nucleotides match TRBD1. CDR1 is LNHNV, CDR2 YYDKDF, per germline (reference sequence). The V and J ends lost 0 bases and 5 bases, in that order; junction bases with no gene match: 17. The CDR3 spans 19 residues. For the CDR3, the DNA is TGTGCCACCAGCAGAGATAGGTTATCCTTAGGGGACAGGCAGTATGGCTACACCTTC. Encoded protein: CATSRDRLSLGDRQYGYTF.

The chain has TRBV7-3 and TRBJ2-7, with D perhaps TRBD1 or TRBD2 (5 bases each). Germline CDR1 and CDR2: SGHTA and FQGTGA. V lost 3 bases and J 2 bases, leaving 11 bases between the germline ends. There are 14 residues in the CDR3. DNA for the CDR3: TGTGCCAGCAGCTTCCGGGACGGCGCCTACGAGCAGTACTTC. Translated, it gives CASSFRDGAYEQYF. Supplemented by reference TRBV7-3 and TRBJ2-7, the full variable domain reads GAGVSQTPSNKVTEKGKYVELRCDPISGHTALYWYRQSLGQGPEFLIYFQGTGAADDSGLPNDRFFAVRPEGSVSTLKIQRTERGDSAVYLCASSFRDGAYEQYFGPGTRLTVT.

The CDR3 spells CASSLRAVSTDTQYF. In DNA form, the CDR3 reads TGTGCCAGCAGCTTAAGAGCGGTGTCCACAGATACGCAGTATTTT. The chain carries TRBV7-8 and TRBJ2-3, with D tentatively TRBD2 (5 bases). V was clipped by 2 bases and J by 2 bases, with 11 bases between them. The CDR3 is made up of 15 amino acids. The germline gives CDR1 SGHVS, CDR2 FQNEAQ.

This sequence joins TRBV9 and TRBJ2-1, with D perhaps TRBD1 (6 bases). CDR3 length: 13 amino acids. Germline V gene lookup returns CDR1 SGDLS and CDR2 YYNGEE. The V end was cut by 2 bases, the J end by 6 bases, with 9 bases between. CDR3 sequence: CASSVTGSNEQFF. In DNA, the CDR3 is TGTGCCAGCAGCGTCACAGGGTCCAATGAGCAGTTCTTC.

This chain links TRBV7-9 with TRBJ2-1; D is possibly TRBD1 (6 bases). Deletions cut 1 base from V and 6 bases from J, with 16 bases between. From germline, CDR1 is SEHNR and CDR2 FQNEAQ (reference sequence). The CDR3 spans 16 residues. CDR3 protein: CASSLVGRQASNEQFF. CDR3 bases: TGTGCCAGCAGCTTAGTAGGGAGACAGGCTTCCAATGAGCAGTTCTTC.

This sequence joins TRBV6-5 and TRBJ1-2; no clear D. Trimming pared 7 bases from V and 6 bases from J, leaving 18 bases between. The germline V gene encodes CDR1 MNHEY and CDR2 SVGAGI. The CDR3 is 14 amino acids. The CDR3 coding sequence is TGTGCCAGCACGGAATCGGTACGTGGAAATGGCTACACCTTC. Translating it yields CASTESVRGNGYTF.

This clone was detected only once. The V gene is TRBV6-5, the J gene TRBJ2-3, with 11 bases aligning to TRBD2. The CDR3 length is 16 residues. Germline V gene lookup returns CDR1 MNHEY and CDR2 SVGAGI. V dropped 0 bases and J dropped 5; count of bases not matched to a gene: 4. This CDR3 reads CASSYSYGLAGDTQYF. In DNA, the CDR3 is TGTGCCAGCAGTTACTCATACGGACTAGCGGGAGATACGCAGTATTTT.

This chain joins TRBV7-6 and TRBJ2-5, with D possibly being TRBD2 (5 bases). V lost 5 bases to trimming and J lost 4 bases, with 11 bases between them. The CDR3 is 13 amino acids. Per germline, CDR1 SGHVS and CDR2 FNYEAQ. Here the CDR3 DNA reads TGTGCCAGCAGCCCGGGGAAGGGAGAGACCCAGTACTTC. Encoded protein: CASSPGKGETQYF.

The chain joins TRBV5-4 to TRBJ1-1; D is uncertain. Trimming removed 3 bases at V and 0 bases at J, with 3 bases between. Per germline, CDR1 SGHNT and CDR2 YYREEE (reference sequence). This CDR3 has 12 residues. The CDR3 DNA sequence: TGTGCCAGCAGCTCGATGAACACTGAAGCTTTCTTT. As protein: CASSSMNTEAFF.

This chain joins TRBV7-2 and TRBJ2-7, with 12 nucleotides matching TRBD2. Germline CDR1 SGHTA, CDR2 FQGNSA. The CDR3 sequence is 18 residues long. The trim removed 5 bases at V and 8 bases at J, leaving 19 bases unmatched. CDR3 sequence reads: CASSLGSSGGVVGSKQYF. In DNA, the CDR3 is TGTGCCAGCAGCCTAGGCTCTAGCGGGGGGGTTGTAGGTAGTAAGCAGTACTTC.

The genes are TRBV5-1 and TRBJ2-7, with D tentatively TRBD2 (5 bases). The CDR3 has 14 residues. V lost 8 bases and J lost 2, with 17 bases in between. CDR1 SGHRS and CDR2 YFSETQ come from the germline V gene. CDR3: CARPNGGPAYEQYF. CDR3 sequence (DNA): TGCGCCAGGCCCAACGGAGGACCCGCCTACGAGCAGTACTTC. Complete variable domain (other parts from reference TRBV5-1 and TRBJ2-7): KAGVTQTPRYLIKTRGQQVTLSCSPISGHRSVSWYQQTPGQGLQFLFEYFSETQRNKGNFPGRFSGRQFSNSRSEMNVSTLELGDSALYLCARPNGGPAYEQYFGPGTRLTVT.

The chain uses TRBV28 and TRBJ1-2; no clear D gene. With 6 bases removed from V and 4 bases from J, the gap between germline ends came to 12 bases. CDR3 length: 13 amino acids. CDR1 MDHEN and CDR2 SYDVKM come from the germline V gene. CDR3 bases: TGTGCCAGCAGGAGCGGGATGATCTATGGCTACACCTTC. Protein product: CASRSGMIYGYTF.

Judged by abundance, this clone is medium-sized (0.01 to 0.1%). The rearrangement links TRBV9 to TRBJ2-1, with a tentative D call TRBD2 (7 bases). V shed 4 bases and J shed 12 bases, with 20 bases lying between them. The CDR3 length is 14 residues. The V gene's germline CDR1 is SGDLS and CDR2 YYNGEE. The DNA of the CDR3 is TGTGCCAGCAGCCCATCCGGGGGGCAACGGGGGCAGTTCTTC. This encodes CASSPSGGQRGQFF. Variable domain in full (rest from reference TRBV9 and TRBJ2-1): DSGVTQTPKHLITATGQRVTLRCSPRSGDLSVYWYQQSLDQGLQFLIQYYNGEERAKGNILERFSAQQFPDLHSELNLSSLELGDSALYFCASSPSGGQRGQFFGPGTRLTVL.

The V and J genes are TRBV5-1 and TRBJ2-1; D is possibly TRBD2 (6 bases). The V gene's germline CDR1 is SGHRS and CDR2 YFSETQ. The CDR3 is made up of 17 amino acids. The ends were cut back, 0 bases at V and 2 bases at J, with 15 bases in the middle. CDR3 sequence reads: CASSLVAGISTYNEQFF. The CDR3 DNA sequence: TGCGCCAGCAGCTTGGTGGCGGGGATATCCACCTACAATGAGCAGTTCTTC.

This chain uses TRBV7-7 with TRBJ2-6; D gene unclear. The CDR3 covers 14 residues. Germline values: CDR1 SSHAT, CDR2 FNYEAQ (reference sequence). Trimming left V 7 bases short and J 1 base short, with 8 bases between. For the CDR3, the DNA is TGTGCCAGCACCCGGATGTCTGGGGCCAACGTCCTGACTTTC. Its protein product is CASTRMSGANVLTF. The whole variable domain, remainder taken from reference TRBV7-7 and TRBJ2-6, is GAGVSQSPRYKVTKRGQDVTLRCDPISSHATLYWYQQALGQGPEFLTYFNYEAQPDKSGLPSDRFSAERPEGSISTLTIQRTEQRDSAMYRCASTRMSGANVLTFGAGSRLTVL.

This clone is classed as medium-sized. J is TRBJ1-1 and V is TRBV11-2, with D uncertain. V was shortened by 8 bases and J by 3 bases, with 4 bases between the two germline ends. The CDR3 spans 10 residues. In germline, CDR1 is SGHAT, CDR2 FQNNGV. DNA for the CDR3: TGTGCCAGCTCTTACACTGAAGCTTTCTTT. As protein: CASSYTEAFF. Full variable domain (missing parts from reference TRBV11-2 and TRBJ1-1): EAGVAQSPRYKIIEKRQSVAFWCNPISGHATLYWYQQILGQGPKLLIQFQNNGVVDDSQLPKDRFSAERLKGVDSTLKIQPAKLEDSAVYLCASSYTEAFFGQGTRLTVV.

The rearrangement links TRBV9 to TRBJ1-6, with D tentatively TRBD1 (6 bases). Germline V gives CDR1 SGDLS, CDR2 YYNGEE. This CDR3 contains 12 residues. V lost 4 bases to trimming and J lost 11 bases, with 10 bases between them. Here the CDR3 DNA reads TGTGCCAGCAGCCAGACAGGCACACCCCTCCACTTT. Its translation: CASSQTGTPLHF.

The chain has TRBV5-4 and TRBJ2-7; D remains ambiguous. Germline V gene sequence: CDR1 SGHNT, CDR2 YYREEE (reference sequence). V was cut by 0 bases and J by 2 bases, with 9 bases left in between. The CDR3 loop spans 14 amino acids. The CDR3 nucleotides read TGTGCCAGCAGCTTGGACGGACGAACCTACGAGCAGTACTTC. Translating it yields CASSLDGRTYEQYF.

The chain carries TRBV7-9 and TRBJ2-7; maybe TRBD2 (5 bases). The CDR3 spans 14 residues. Germline V gene data show CDR1 as SEHNR and CDR2 as FQNEAQ (reference sequence). Trimming shortened V by 5 bases and J by 1 base, and 12 bases separated the two germline ends. The CDR3 bases are TGTGCCAGCAGCCGGGAACAGCTTTCCTACGAGCAGTACTTC. This codes for CASSREQLSYEQYF.

This clone was found a few times. The chain employs TRBV4-2 and TRBJ1-2; D unresolved. CDR3 length: 16 amino acids. The ends were cut back, 0 bases at V and 2 bases at J, with 13 bases in the middle. CDR1 is LGHNA and CDR2 is YNFKEQ in the germline V gene. The CDR3 sequence is CASSQDSNTANYGYTF. In DNA, the CDR3 is TGTGCCAGCAGCCAAGATTCGAACACGGCCAACTATGGCTACACCTTC.